This entry lists 6 T cell receptor beta chains sequenced from one sample in a study of neurological immune-mediated disorders (dated by TCRdb to the late 2010s). Receptor amplification or capture employed 5' RACE. TCRdb lists the instrument as Illumina HiSeq 2500. TCRdb reprocessing: public reads trimmed at Q25 with fastp, clones called with MiXCR, in-frame beta chains kept. Here each entry gathers all rows of one CDR3 protein and keeps the most common genes and DNA. This sample comprises under 45,000 distinct CDR3 sequences, around 15% of them detected only once. The ten top clones hold around 3.3% of the sample. The sequencing sample was made of CD4+ T cells from blood. Receptors were obtained from a woman aged 55-69 years with HTLV-1-associated myelopathy (HAM/TSP).

There are many counts of this clonotype. The CDR3 protein is CASSLARDASYEQYF. CDR3 nucleotides: TGTGCCAGCAGCTTAGCCCGGGACGCATCCTACGAGCAGTACTTC. V is TRBV7-9 and J is TRBJ2-7, with D perhaps assigned TRBD1 or TRBD2 (5 bases each). The CDR3 totals 15 residues. Trimming shortened V by 0 bases and J by 1 base, and 10 bases separated the two germline ends. CDR1 and CDR2 (germline): SEHNR, FQNEAQ (reference sequence).

This clonotype was recorded many times. This chain joins TRBV7-2 and TRBJ1-2; the D is unclear. This CDR3 comprises 12 residues. Trimming stripped 3 bases from V and 5 bases from J, with 7 bases between. Per the germline V gene, CDR1 is SGHTA and CDR2 is FQGNSA. This CDR3 is CASSFSRYGYTF. The CDR3 DNA reads TGTGCCAGCAGCTTCTCGAGATATGGCTACACCTTC.

This clonotype was counted at least ten times. J is TRBJ2-1 and V is TRBV5-1; TRBD2 matches at 13 bases. Trimming cost V 3 bases and J 7 bases; bases outside gene matches: 7. This CDR3 is 16 amino acids long. The germline gives CDR1 SGHRS, CDR2 YFSETQ. In DNA form, the CDR3 reads TGCGCCAGCAGCTGGGGGGGACTAGCGGGGACAAATGAGCAGTTCTTC. Translating it yields CASSWGGLAGTNEQFF.

This clonotype was counted many times. V and J are TRBV5-6 and TRBJ1-6; 7 bases fit TRBD1. V dropped 0 bases and J dropped 11; count of bases not matched to a gene: 5. The CDR3 is 14 residues long. Germline loops: CDR1 SGHDT, CDR2 YYEEEE. The CDR3 DNA is TGTGCCAGCAGCTTGGACAGGGGTTCAACACCCCTCCACTTT. It encodes CASSLDRGSTPLHF.

This clonotype was counted many times. The J gene is TRBJ2-7, the V gene TRBV4-1, with 8 bases lining up with TRBD1. Looked up from germline, CDR1 is MGHRA and CDR2 is YSYEKL. The trim removed 4 bases at V and 6 bases at J, leaving 8 bases unmatched. The CDR3 is 14 residues long. The CDR3 nucleotides are TGCGCCAGCAGCCCCCCCCGACAGGGGTCCGAGCAGTACTTC. Translated: CASSPPRQGSEQYF.

This clonotype was detected ten times or more. This chain links TRBV20-1 with TRBJ2-1, with a possible D match to TRBD2 (5 bases). From germline, CDR1 is DFQATT and CDR2 SNEGSKA (reference sequence). Deletions cut 0 bases from V and 10 bases from J, with 13 bases between. The CDR3 consists of 13 residues. CDR3 residues: CSAREVSAREQFF. The CDR3 DNA follows: TGCAGTGCTAGAGAGGTTAGCGCCAGGGAGCAGTTCTTC.